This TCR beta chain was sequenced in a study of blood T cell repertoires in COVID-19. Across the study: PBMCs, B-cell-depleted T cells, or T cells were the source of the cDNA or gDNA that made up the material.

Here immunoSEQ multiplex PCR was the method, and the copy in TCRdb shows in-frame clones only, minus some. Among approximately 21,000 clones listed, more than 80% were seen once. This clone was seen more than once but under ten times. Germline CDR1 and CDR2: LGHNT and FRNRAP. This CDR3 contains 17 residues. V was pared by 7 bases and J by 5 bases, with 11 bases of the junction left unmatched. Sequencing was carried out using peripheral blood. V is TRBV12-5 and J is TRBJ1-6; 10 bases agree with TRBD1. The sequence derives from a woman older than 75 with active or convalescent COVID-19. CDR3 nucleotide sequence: TGTGCTAGTGATCCGAACCGGGACAGGGGCGATAATTCACCCCTCCACTTT. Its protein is CASDPNRDRGDNSPLHF.